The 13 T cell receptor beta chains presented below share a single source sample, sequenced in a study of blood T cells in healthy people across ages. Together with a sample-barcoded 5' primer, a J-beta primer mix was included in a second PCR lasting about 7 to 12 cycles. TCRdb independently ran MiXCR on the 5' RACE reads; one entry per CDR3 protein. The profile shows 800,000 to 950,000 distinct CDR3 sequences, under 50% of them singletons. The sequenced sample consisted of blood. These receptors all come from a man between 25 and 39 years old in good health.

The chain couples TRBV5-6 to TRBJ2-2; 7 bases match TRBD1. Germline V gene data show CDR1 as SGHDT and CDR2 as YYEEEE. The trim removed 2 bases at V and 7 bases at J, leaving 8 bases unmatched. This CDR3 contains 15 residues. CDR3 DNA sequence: TGTGCCAGCAGCTTACTCGACAGGGACAACGGGGAGCTGTTTTTT. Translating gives CASSLLDRDNGELFF.

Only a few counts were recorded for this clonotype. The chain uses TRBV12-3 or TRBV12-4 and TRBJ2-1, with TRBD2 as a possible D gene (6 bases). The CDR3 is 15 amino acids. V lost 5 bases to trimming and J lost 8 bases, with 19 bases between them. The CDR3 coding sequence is TGTGCCAGCAGTCGGGACTCCGGGACGATCGATGAGCAGTTCTTC. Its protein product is CASSRDSGTIDEQFF.

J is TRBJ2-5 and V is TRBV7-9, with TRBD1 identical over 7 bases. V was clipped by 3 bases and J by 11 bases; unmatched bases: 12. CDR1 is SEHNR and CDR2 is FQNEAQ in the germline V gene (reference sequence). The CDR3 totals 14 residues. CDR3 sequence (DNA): TGTGCCAGCAGCTTCCTACTAGGGGGCAATGAGCAGTACTTC. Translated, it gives CASSFLLGGNEQYF.

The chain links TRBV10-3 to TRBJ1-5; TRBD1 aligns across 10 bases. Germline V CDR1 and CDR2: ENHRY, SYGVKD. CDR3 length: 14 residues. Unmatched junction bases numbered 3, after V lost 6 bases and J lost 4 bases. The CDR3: CAIRGQGENQPQHF. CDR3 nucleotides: TGTGCCATCAGAGGACAGGGGGAGAATCAGCCCCAGCATTTT.

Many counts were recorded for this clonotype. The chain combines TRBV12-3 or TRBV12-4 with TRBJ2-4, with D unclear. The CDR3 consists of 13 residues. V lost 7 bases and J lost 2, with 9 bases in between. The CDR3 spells CASKGVTKNIQYF. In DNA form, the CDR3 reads TGTGCCAGCAAGGGTGTCACCAAAAACATTCAGTACTTC.

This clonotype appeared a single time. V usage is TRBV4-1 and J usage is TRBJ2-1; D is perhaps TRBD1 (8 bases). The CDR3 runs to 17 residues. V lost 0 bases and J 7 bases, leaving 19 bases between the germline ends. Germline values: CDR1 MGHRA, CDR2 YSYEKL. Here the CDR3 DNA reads TGCGCCAGCAGCCAAGAGCCCCAGGGGGCGGGGGTAAATGAGCAGTTCTTC. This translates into CASSQEPQGAGVNEQFF.

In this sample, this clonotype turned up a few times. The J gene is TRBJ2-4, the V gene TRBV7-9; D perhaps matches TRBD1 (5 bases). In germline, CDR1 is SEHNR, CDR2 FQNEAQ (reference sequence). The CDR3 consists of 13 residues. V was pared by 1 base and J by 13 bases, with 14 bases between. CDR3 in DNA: TGTGCCAGCAGCTTAGGGCAGGGCGGTGTGCAGTACTTC. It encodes CASSLGQGGVQYF. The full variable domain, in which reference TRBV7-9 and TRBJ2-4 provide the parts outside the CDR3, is DTGVSQNPRHKITKRGQNVTFRCDPISEHNRLYWYRQTLGQGPEFLTYFQNEAQLEKSRLLSDRFSAERPKGSFSTLEIQRTEQGDSAMYLCASSLGQGGVQYFGAGTRLSVL.

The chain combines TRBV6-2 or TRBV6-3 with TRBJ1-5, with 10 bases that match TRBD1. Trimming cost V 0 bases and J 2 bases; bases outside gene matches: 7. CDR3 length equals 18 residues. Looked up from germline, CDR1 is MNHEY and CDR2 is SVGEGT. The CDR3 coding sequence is TGTGCCAGCAGTTACTCGGGACAGGGGAAATCGGGCAATCAGCCCCAGCATTTT. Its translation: CASSYSGQGKSGNQPQHF.

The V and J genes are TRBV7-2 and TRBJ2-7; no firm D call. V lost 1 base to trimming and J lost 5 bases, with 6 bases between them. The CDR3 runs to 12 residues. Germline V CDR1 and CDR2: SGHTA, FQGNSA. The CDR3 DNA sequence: TGTGCCAGCAGCTTAGATTCTGACGAGCAGTACTTC. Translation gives CASSLDSDEQYF.

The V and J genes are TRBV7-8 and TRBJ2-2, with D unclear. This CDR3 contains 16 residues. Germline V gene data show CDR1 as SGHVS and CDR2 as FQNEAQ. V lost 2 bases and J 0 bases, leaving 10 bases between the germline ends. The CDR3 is CASSLRTATNTGELFF. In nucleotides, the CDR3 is TGTGCCAGCAGCTTACGCACGGCAACGAACACCGGGGAGCTGTTTTTT.

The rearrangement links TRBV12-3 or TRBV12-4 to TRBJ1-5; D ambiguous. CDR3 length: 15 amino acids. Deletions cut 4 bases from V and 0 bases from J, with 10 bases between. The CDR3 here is CASSWESNSNQPQHF. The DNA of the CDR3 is TGTGCCAGCAGTTGGGAGTCCAATAGCAATCAGCCCCAGCATTTT.

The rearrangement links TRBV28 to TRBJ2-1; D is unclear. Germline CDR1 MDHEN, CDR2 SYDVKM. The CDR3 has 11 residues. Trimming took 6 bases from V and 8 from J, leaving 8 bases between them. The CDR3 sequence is CASRGRDEQFF. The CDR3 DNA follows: TGTGCCAGCAGAGGACGCGATGAGCAGTTCTTC.

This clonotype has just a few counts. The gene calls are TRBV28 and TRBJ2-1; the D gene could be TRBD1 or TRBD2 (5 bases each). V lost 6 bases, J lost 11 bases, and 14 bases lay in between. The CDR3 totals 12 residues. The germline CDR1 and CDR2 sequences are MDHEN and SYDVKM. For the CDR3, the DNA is TGTGCCAGCAGGCCCGGGACGGAGAAGCAGTTCTTC. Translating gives CASRPGTEKQFF.